This TCR beta chain was captured by sequencing in a study of Graves' ophthalmopathy and Graves' hyperthyroidism (dated by TCRdb to the late 2010s). Broadly, across the study: Peripheral blood was collected at initial diagnosis, prior to any treatment. The study used TCR beta repertoire signatures to distinguish Graves' ophthalmopathy from Graves' hyperthyroidism and to predict progression to ophthalmopathy. T-cell repertoires of thyroid tissue and blood were compared in a handful of hyperthyroidism patients. In total, 120 to 150 blood samples were TCR-sequenced: around 42 ophthalmopathy, around 75 hyperthyroidism and some 17 hyperthyroidism-to-ophthalmopathy patients. The 100 discovery patients were randomly split 7:3 into training and test sets. An independent validation cohort comprised roughly 20 hyperthyroidism patients and 17 patients who later progressed from hyperthyroidism to ophthalmopathy. To explore V-J signatures that distinguish ophthalmopathy from hyperthyroidism, a discovery set of around 100 patients was enrolled, made up of more than 40 with ophthalmopathy and fewer than 60 with stable hyperthyroidism. Following sampling, methimazole starting at 30 mg daily was administered to hyperthyroidism patients, and high-dose intravenous methylprednisolone was administered to ophthalmopathy patients. General conclusions and limits of the study: Sample size was not statistically predetermined, and group allocation was not concealed from the investigators. In validation, the model predicted ophthalmopathy progression with more than 55% sensitivity and roughly 72% specificity; some 13 predicted patients were CT-confirmed with GO in a median of around 6 months. Ophthalmopathy was separated from stable hyperthyroidism by the 13-signature model with 85% to 90% sensitivity and about 81% specificity in cross-validation and with 80%/75% in the test set. Most of the expanded thyroid clonotypes with a frequency above 0.001 were also detected in blood, and it was suggested that the thyroid immune response may be reflected by blood repertoires.

Ten or more counts support this clonotype. The antigen this receptor binds is unknown. One base away there is no much larger clone; base qualities are not given. Hyperthyroidism was considered stable if no progression to ophthalmopathy occurred within 18 months of follow-up. Patients with hyperthyroidism were aged 18 to 65 years, had been newly diagnosed, and had a disease duration of less than 2 months. Patients with other autoimmune diseases, uncontrolled infections, pregnancy or lactation were excluded from the study. Diagnosis relied on clinical symptoms, serum thyroxine, TRAb, thyroid ultrasound and orbital computed tomography. Ficoll-Paque density gradient centrifugation was used to isolate PBMCs from 8.5 to 10 ml of fresh peripheral blood. Total RNA was extracted using Trizol reagent, and RNA quality was checked on an Agilent 2100 Bioanalyzer. Counted from cysteine to phenylalanine, this CDR3 has 14 amino acids. The entry retains the CDR3 DNA only, 42 bases that are in frame from base 1. The V and J ends are trimmed by 2 bases and 6 bases, leaving 13 bases between them.

For repertoire sequencing, TCR beta CDR3 regions were amplified from RNA transcripts. A first-round RT-PCR used HTBI primers with the Qiagen OneStep RT-PCR kit, followed by a second-round multiplex PCR, size selection and purification. Sequencing of the libraries was carried out on an Illumina HiSeq2000 in paired-end mode with 100 bp reads. The original pipeline was this. SOAPnuke was used for read processing, and reads with adapters, uncalled bases, a mean Phred below 15, or no exact constant-primer or identifier match were discarded. High-quality paired reads were merged with COPE v1.2.5. Each unique nucleotide sequence was treated as a clonotype, and MiTCR v1.1 was used to align the clonotypes to the IMGT TRB V, D and J references. The analysis was limited to V-J combinations with a frequency above 0.0001, which together covered 99.2% of repertoires. For each V-J combination, a TCR clonal expansion and chaos score was defined as the ratio of F50 clonal expansion to chaos observed in the TCRdist matrix. Welch's t-statistics and random forest were used to reduce features to about a dozen V-J combinations, which were fed into a naive Bayes classifier. Thyroid-blood repertoire similarity was quantified with the Morisita-Horn index. The public reads were reanalyzed by TCRdb: fastp trimming at Q25, MiXCR alignment, in-frame beta chains only. Each entry is one CDR3 protein sequence, shown with its most common DNA and genes. TCRdb's processing, not the study's, gives the V and J calls here. Recorded for this sample are 400,000 or so distinct CDR3 sequences; 15% of them occurred a single time. The ten largest clonotypes hold 5.5% to 7% of the sample.

This sequence was found in a woman younger than 35 with stable Graves' hyperthyroidism. Donor details come from another sample of the same person, matched by shared clones. The chain links TRBV12-3 or TRBV12-4 with TRBJ1-2, with an unclear D gene assignment. Source material: peripheral blood. Here is the DNA: TGTGCCAGCAGTTTATCGGGAAGCACGGATGGCTACACCTTC. It codes for CASSLSGSTDGYTF.